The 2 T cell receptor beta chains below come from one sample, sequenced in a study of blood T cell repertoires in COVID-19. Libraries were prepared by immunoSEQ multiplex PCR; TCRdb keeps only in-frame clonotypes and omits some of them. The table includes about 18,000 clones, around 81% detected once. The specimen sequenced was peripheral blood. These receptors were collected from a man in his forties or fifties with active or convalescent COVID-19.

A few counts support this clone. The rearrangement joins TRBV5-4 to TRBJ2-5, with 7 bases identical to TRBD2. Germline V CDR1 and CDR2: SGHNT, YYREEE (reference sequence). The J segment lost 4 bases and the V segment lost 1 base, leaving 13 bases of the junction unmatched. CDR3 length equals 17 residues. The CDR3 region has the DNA TGTGCCAGCAGCTTGTGGGGGGGACGACAAGCGGGAGAGACCCAGTACTTC. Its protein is CASSLWGGRQAGETQYF. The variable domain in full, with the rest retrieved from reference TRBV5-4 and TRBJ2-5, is ETGVTQSPTHLIKTRGQQVTLRCSSQSGHNTVSWYQQALGQGPQFIFQYYREEENGRGNFPPRFSGLQFPNYSSELNVNALELDDSALYLCASSLWGGRQAGETQYFGPGTRLLVL.

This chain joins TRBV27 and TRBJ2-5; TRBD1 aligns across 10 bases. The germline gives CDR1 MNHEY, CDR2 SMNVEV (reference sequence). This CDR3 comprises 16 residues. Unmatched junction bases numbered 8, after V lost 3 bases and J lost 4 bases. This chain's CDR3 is CASSFLPGQGSETQYF. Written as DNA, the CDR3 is TGTGCCAGCAGTTTTCTACCGGGACAGGGGTCAGAGACCCAGTACTTC.